The 11 T cell receptor beta chains listed next were all sequenced from one sample in a study of blood T cell repertoires in COVID-19. Sequenced by immunoSEQ multiplex PCR; TCRdb stores in-frame clones only, minus some. This table has about 60,000 clones, nearly 90% appearing once. The sequencing sample was made of peripheral blood. The receptors were gathered from a man aged 55 to 69 with active COVID-19.

The chain carries TRBV7-9 and TRBJ2-7; tentatively, D is TRBD2 (5 bases). The CDR3 has 15 residues. Germline V lookup: CDR1 SEHNR, CDR2 FQNEAQ (reference sequence). Trimming removed 0 bases at V and 1 base at J, with 10 bases between. The CDR3 loop is CASSLAPGVSYEQYF. Here the CDR3 DNA reads TGTGCCAGCAGCTTAGCGCCCGGGGTATCCTACGAGCAGTACTTC.

The chain recombines TRBV7-2 with TRBJ1-1, with D possibly matching TRBD1 (6 bases). Germline assignment: CDR1 SGHTA and CDR2 FQGNSA. V lost 4 bases and J 4 bases, leaving 10 bases between the germline ends. The CDR3 is made up of 13 amino acids. The CDR3 nucleotides read TGTGCCAGCAGCTCATCCAGGGGCACTGAAGCTTTCTTT. Its protein product is CASSSSRGTEAFF.

In DNA form, the CDR3 reads TGTGCCAGCAGCTTAACTCGGACAGGGGATTATGGCTACACCTTC. Translating it yields CASSLTRTGDYGYTF. V usage is TRBV5-4 and J usage is TRBJ1-2, with 9 positions matching TRBD1. This CDR3 has 15 amino acids. The germline V gene encodes CDR1 SGHNT and CDR2 YYREEE (reference sequence). The V and J ends lost 2 bases and 5 bases, in that order; junction bases with no gene match: 7.

CDR3 loop: CASGILDYNEQFF. The DNA of the CDR3 is TGTGCCAGCGGGATACTAGACTACAATGAGCAGTTCTTC. The chain joins TRBV5-6 to TRBJ2-1; perhaps TRBD2 as D (5 bases). V lost 7 bases and J 3 bases, leaving 11 bases between the germline ends. The germline gives CDR1 SGHDT, CDR2 YYEEEE. The CDR3 has 13 amino acids.

V and J are TRBV5-1 and TRBJ2-5; 11 bases map to TRBD2. CDR1 is SGHRS, CDR2 YFSETQ, per germline. CDR3 size: 16 residues. J gave up 2 bases and V 0 bases, and 3 bases lay outside the gene matches. The CDR3, as DNA: TGCGCCAGCAGCTTGGGACTAGCGGGGATACAAGAGACCCAGTACTTC. Translation: CASSLGLAGIQETQYF.

The chain carries TRBV5-1 and TRBJ1-1, with 7 bases fitting TRBD1. This CDR3 has 13 amino acids. CDR1 SGHRS and CDR2 YFSETQ come from the germline V gene. V trimming: 5 bases; J trimming: 8 bases; junction bases outside the gene matches: 9. CDR3 bases: TGCGCCAGCAGAATGGGGACGACAGGGGAAGCTTTCTTT. This gives the protein CASRMGTTGEAFF.

The chain uses TRBV5-4 and TRBJ2-7; D not certain. Trimming stripped 1 base from V and 6 bases from J, with 14 bases between. Germline-derived CDR1 and CDR2 are SGHNT and YYREEE (reference sequence). The CDR3 totals 14 residues. The CDR3 is CASSLMAGWREQYF. CDR3 bases: TGTGCCAGCAGCTTGATGGCAGGTTGGCGCGAGCAGTACTTC.

The chain recombines TRBV19 with TRBJ1-5, with TRBD1 as a possible D gene (5 bases). Germline lookup yields CDR1 LNHDA and CDR2 SQIVND (reference sequence). The CDR3 spans 15 residues. Deletions cut 3 bases from V and 3 bases from J, with 12 bases between. CDR3 in DNA: TGTGCCAGTAGTATTGTGGGGCGCTTCAATCAGCCCCAGCATTTT. This translates into CASSIVGRFNQPQHF. Drawing the rest from reference TRBV19 and TRBJ1-5, the complete variable domain is DGGITQSPKYLFRKEGQNVTLSCEQNLNHDAMYWYRQDPGQGLRLIYYSQIVNDFQKGDIAEGYSVSREKKESFPLTVTSAQKNPTAFYLCASSIVGRFNQPQHFGDGTRLSIL.

The chain joins TRBV5-1 to TRBJ2-1; 7 bases map to TRBD1. This CDR3 contains 14 residues. CDR1 SGHRS and CDR2 YFSETQ come from the germline V gene. V dropped 5 bases and J dropped 7; count of bases not matched to a gene: 9. The CDR3 sequence: CASRRGGALNEQFF. The CDR3 bases are TGCGCCAGCAGGCGAGGGGGCGCGTTGAATGAGCAGTTCTTC.

The rearrangement links TRBV5-6 to TRBJ1-2, with D tentatively TRBD1 (5 bases). The CDR3 sequence is 13 residues long. Trimming stripped 0 bases from V and 4 bases from J, with 7 bases between. Germline V gene lookup returns CDR1 SGHDT and CDR2 YYEEEE. The CDR3 here is CASSLAQGYGYTF. In DNA, the CDR3 is TGTGCCAGCAGCTTGGCTCAGGGCTATGGCTACACCTTC. The full variable domain, in which reference TRBV5-6 and TRBJ1-2 provide the parts outside the CDR3, is DAGVTQSPTHLIKTRGQQVTLRCSPKSGHDTVSWYQQALGQGPQFIFQYYEEEERQRGNFPDRFSGHQFPNYSSELNVNALLLGDSALYLCASSLAQGYGYTFGSGTRLTVV.

CDR3 sequence (DNA): TGTGCCAGCAGGGGGGGACTAGCCCAAGAGACCCAGTACTTC. The encoded protein is CASRGGLAQETQYF. The rearrangement uses TRBV6-5 and TRBJ2-5, with 9 bases identical to TRBD2. J gave up 1 base and V 6 bases, and 3 bases lay outside the gene matches. CDR1 and CDR2 from the germline V gene are MNHEY and SVGAGI. This CDR3 region has 14 residues.